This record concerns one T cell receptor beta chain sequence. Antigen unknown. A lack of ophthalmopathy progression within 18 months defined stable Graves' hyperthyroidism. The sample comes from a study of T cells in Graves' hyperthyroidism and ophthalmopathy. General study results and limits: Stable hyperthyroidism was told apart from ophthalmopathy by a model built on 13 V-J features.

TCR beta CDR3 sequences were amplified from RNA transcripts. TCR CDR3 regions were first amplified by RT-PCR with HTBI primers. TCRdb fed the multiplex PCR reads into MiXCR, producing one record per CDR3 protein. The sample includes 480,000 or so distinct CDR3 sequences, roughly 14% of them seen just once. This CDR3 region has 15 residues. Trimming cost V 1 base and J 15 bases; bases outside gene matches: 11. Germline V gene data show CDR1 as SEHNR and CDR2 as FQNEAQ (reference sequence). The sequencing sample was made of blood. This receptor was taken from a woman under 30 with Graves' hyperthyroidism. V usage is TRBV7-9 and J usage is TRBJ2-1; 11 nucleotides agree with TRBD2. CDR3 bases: TGTGCCAGCAGCTTAGAGCATGGACTAGCGGGCCGAGGGTTCTTC. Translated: CASSLEHGLAGRGFF. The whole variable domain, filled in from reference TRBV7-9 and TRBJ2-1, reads DTGVSQNPRHKITKRGQNVTFRCDPISEHNRLYWYRQTLGQGPEFLTYFQNEAQLEKSRLLSDRFSAERPKGSFSTLEIQRTEQGDSAMYLCASSLEHGLAGRGFFGPGTRLTVL.